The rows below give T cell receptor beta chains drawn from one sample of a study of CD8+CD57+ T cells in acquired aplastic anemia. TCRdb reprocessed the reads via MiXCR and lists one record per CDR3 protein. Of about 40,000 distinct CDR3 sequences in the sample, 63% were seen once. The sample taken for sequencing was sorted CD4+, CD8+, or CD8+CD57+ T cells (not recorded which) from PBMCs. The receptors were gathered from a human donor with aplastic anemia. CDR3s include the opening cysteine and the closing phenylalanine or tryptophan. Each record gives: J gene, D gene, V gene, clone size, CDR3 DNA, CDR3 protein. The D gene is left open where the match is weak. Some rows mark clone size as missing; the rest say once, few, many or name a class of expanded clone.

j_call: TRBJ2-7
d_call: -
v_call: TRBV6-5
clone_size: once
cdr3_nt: TGTGCCAGCAGTTACTCGAGGGGATTCAACTACGAGCAGTACTTC
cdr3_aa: CASSYSRGFNYEQYF

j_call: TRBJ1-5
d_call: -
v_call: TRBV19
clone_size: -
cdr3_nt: TGTGCCAGTAGTATTGGAGGACGAGGCAATCAGCCCCAGCATTTT
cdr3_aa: CASSIGGRGNQPQHF

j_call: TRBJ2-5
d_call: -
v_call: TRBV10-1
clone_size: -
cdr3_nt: TGCGCCAGCAGTGAGACAGACAACCAAGAGACCCAGTACTTC
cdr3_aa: CASSETDNQETQYF

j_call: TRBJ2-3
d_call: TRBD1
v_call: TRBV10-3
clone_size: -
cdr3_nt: TGTGCCATCAGCAACGGCGGACAGGGCACAGATACGCAGTATTTT
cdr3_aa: CAISNGGQGTDTQYF

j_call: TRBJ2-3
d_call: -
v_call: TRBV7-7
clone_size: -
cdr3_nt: TGTGCTAGCAGCTTAGCGCGGACAGATACGCAGTATTTT
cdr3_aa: CASSLARTDTQYF

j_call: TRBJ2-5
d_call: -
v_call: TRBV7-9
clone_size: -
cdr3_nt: TGTGCCAGCAGCTTAGGGGCCAGGGAAGAGACCCAGTACTTC
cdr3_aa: CASSLGAREETQYF

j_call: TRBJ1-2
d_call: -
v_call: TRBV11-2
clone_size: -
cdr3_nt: TGTGCCAGCAGTCAAGAGGGTGGACCGAGTAACTATGGCTACACCTTC
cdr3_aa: CASSQEGGPSNYGYTF

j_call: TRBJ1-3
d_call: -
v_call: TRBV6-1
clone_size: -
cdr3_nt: TGTGCCAGCAGCAGACAGGATGGTGGAAACACCATATATTTT
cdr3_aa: CASSRQDGGNTIYF

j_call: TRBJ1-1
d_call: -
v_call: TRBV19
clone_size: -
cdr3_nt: TGTGCCAGTAGTATAGGAATGGGACTTATGAACACTGAAGCTTTCTTT
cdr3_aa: CASSIGMGLMNTEAFF

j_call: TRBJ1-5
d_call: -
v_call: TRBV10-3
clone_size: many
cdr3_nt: TGTGCCATCAGTGAAGAGATCCAGCCCCAGCATTTT
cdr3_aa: CAISEEIQPQHF

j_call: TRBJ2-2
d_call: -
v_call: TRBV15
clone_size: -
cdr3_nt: TGCGGCACCAGCAGAGATCTTATGGAGGTCCCCACCGGGGAGCTGTTTTTT
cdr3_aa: CGTSRDLMEVPTGELFF

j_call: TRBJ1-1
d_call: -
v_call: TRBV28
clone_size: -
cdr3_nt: TGTGCCAGCAGCCCGCCAGAAGGGGGGCCCACTGAAGCTTTCTTT
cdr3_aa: CASSPPEGGPTEAFF

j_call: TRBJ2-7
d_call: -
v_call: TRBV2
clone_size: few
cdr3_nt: TGTGCCAGCAGAGCCTTGGCCGTAACCTACGAGCAGTACTTC
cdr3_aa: CASRALAVTYEQYF

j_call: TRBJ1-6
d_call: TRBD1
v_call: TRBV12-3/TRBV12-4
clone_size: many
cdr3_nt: TGTGCCAGCACCCAGAGGGGGCATTCACCCCTCCACTTT
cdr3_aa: CASTQRGHSPLHF

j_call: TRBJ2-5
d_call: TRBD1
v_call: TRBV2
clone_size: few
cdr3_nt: TGTGCCAGCAGTGGGGGACAGGGCGGATGGGAGACCCAGTACTTC
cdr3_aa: CASSGGQGGWETQYF

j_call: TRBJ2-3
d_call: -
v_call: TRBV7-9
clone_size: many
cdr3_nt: TGTGCCAGCAGCTTAGCCCCCCCTCGTGATACGCAGTATTTT
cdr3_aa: CASSLAPPRDTQYF

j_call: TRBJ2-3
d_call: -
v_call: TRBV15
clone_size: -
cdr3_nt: TGTGCCACCAGCAGAGGAGAGAAGCGGAGCACAGATACGCAGTATTTT
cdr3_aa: CATSRGEKRSTDTQYF